This T cell receptor (beta chain) was sequenced in a study of T cells in Graves' hyperthyroidism and ophthalmopathy. The overall study: Specimen type is peripheral blood, collected at initial diagnosis prior to any treatment.

Findings and caveats of the study: Blood also showed most of the thyroid clonotypes that were expanded above 0.001.

Germline CDR1 MNHEY, CDR2 SVGEGT. V lost 2 bases and J 9 bases, leaving 17 bases between the germline ends. The CDR3 spans 15 residues. Regions amplified from RNA transcripts were the TCR beta CDR3 regions. Carried out on the TCR CDR3, a first-round RT-PCR used the HTBI primer set. TCRdb recomputed calls from the multiplex PCR reads with MiXCR, one row per CDR3 protein. The sample lists hundreds of thousands of distinct CDR3 sequences, about 15% occurring once. This clonotype appeared many times. Its antigen remains unidentified. Pregnant or lactating patients were excluded, as were those with uncontrolled infection or other autoimmune disease.

The V and J genes are TRBV6-2 or TRBV6-3 and TRBJ2-4; maybe TRBD2 (5 bases). Sequencing input: blood. The receptor was derived from a middle-aged woman with Graves' ophthalmopathy. CDR3 sequence (DNA): TGTGCCAGCAGTTACGCGGGCACCCCTGGACGCATTCAGTACTTC. Encoded protein: CASSYAGTPGRIQYF.